This entry lists 18 T cell receptor beta chains sequenced from one sample in a study of PD-1 blockade in mismatch repair-deficient tumors. Their antigens are not known. Time point indicated: approximately 10-day in vitro stimulation with candidate neoantigen peptide 4. Measured with immunoSEQ multiplex PCR; TCRdb has only the in-frame clones, and not every one. The top ten clones hold around 24% of a sample with about 14,000 clones, 80% to 85% of them seen once. This material consisted of cells cultured in vitro, taken from a patient treated with pembrolizumab. The receptors stem from an adult with mismatch repair-deficient cancer.

The genes are TRBV9 and TRBJ2-2, with D uncertain. From germline, CDR1 is SGDLS and CDR2 YYNGEE. Trimming stripped 0 bases from V and 5 bases from J, with 14 bases between. CDR3 length: 16 amino acids. CDR3 DNA: TGTGCCAGCAGCGTAGGCGCGGAGATGGGAACCGGGGAGCTGTTTTTT. It specifies CASSVGAEMGTGELFF.

The chain is built from TRBV9 and TRBJ1-2; unclear D gene. From germline, CDR1 is SGDLS and CDR2 YYNGEE. The V and J ends lost 0 bases and 4 bases respectively, with 7 bases between them. The CDR3 is 13 amino acids. This chain's CDR3 is CASSVGPLYGYTF. The CDR3 DNA follows: TGTGCCAGCAGCGTAGGGCCCCTCTATGGCTACACCTTC.

This chain uses TRBV28 with TRBJ1-1; D remains unclear. Per the germline V gene, CDR1 is MDHEN and CDR2 is SYDVKM. V was pared by 2 bases and J by 2 bases, with 9 bases between. The CDR3 sequence is 14 residues long. The CDR3 spells CASSLVGANTEAFF. DNA of the CDR3: TGTGCCAGCAGTTTAGTGGGCGCTAACACTGAAGCTTTCTTT.

The rearrangement links TRBV6-1 to TRBJ2-1, with TRBD2 as a possible D gene (6 bases). The CDR3 is made up of 15 amino acids. V lost 3 bases and J lost 9, with 18 bases in between. The germline gives CDR1 MNHNS, CDR2 SASEGT. Here the CDR3 DNA reads TGTGCCAGCAGTGAGGTCGGGACTCCGTTACTTGAGCAGTTCTTC. Protein sequence: CASSEVGTPLLEQFF.

The chain has TRBV5-4 and TRBJ2-7, with 11 bases lining up with TRBD2. The V gene's germline CDR1 is SGHNT and CDR2 YYREEE (reference sequence). J was trimmed by 3 bases and V by 3 bases; bases with no gene match: 5. CDR3 length equals 15 residues. The CDR3 DNA follows: TGTGCCAGCAGCTCGAAGACTAGCGGGAACTACGAGCAGTACTTC. Translated, it gives CASSSKTSGNYEQYF. The full variable domain, in which reference TRBV5-4 and TRBJ2-7 provide the parts outside the CDR3, is ETGVTQSPTHLIKTRGQQVTLRCSSQSGHNTVSWYQQALGQGPQFIFQYYREEENGRGNFPPRFSGLQFPNYSSELNVNALELDDSALYLCASSSKTSGNYEQYFGPGTRLTVT.

The chain uses TRBV9 and TRBJ1-1, with TRBD1 matching over 9 bases. The CDR3 sequence is 16 residues long. CDR1 is SGDLS, CDR2 YYNGEE, per germline. The V segment lost 0 bases and the J segment 4 bases; nucleotides outside the gene matches: 7. The CDR3 coding sequence is TGTGCCAGCAGCGTAGCTACAGGGGGCTCTGGCACTGAAGCTTTCTTT. Its translation: CASSVATGGSGTEAFF.

The rearrangement links TRBV5-1 to TRBJ1-1; no clear D gene. Per the germline V gene, CDR1 is SGHRS and CDR2 is YFSETQ. The ends were cut back, 5 bases at V and 4 bases at J, with 9 bases in the middle. This CDR3 region has 12 residues. The CDR3 reads CASRADVTEAFF. CDR3 DNA sequence: TGCGCCAGCAGAGCGGATGTCACTGAAGCTTTCTTT.

The rearrangement joins TRBV30 to TRBJ2-7, with D perhaps matching TRBD2 (6 bases). The CDR3 runs 11 residues. V lost 0 bases and J 6 bases, leaving 6 bases between the germline ends. The V gene's germline CDR1 is GTSNPN and CDR2 SVGIG (reference sequence). The DNA of the CDR3 is TGTGCCTGGAGTGTGGGGGGCGAGCAGTACTTC. It is translated as CAWSVGGEQYF.

This clone was counted only a few times. The chain carries TRBV13 and TRBJ2-7; no definite D call. Trimming stripped 0 bases from V and 6 bases from J, with 3 bases between. CDR1 PRHDT and CDR2 FYEKMQ come from the germline V gene (reference sequence). CDR3 length equals 11 residues. CDR3 DNA sequence: TGTGCCAGCAGCTTAGGCCCCGAGCAGTACTTC. It translates to CASSLGPEQYF.

The chain recombines TRBV5-1 with TRBJ2-7, with 7 bases aligning to TRBD2. Germline assignment: CDR1 SGHRS and CDR2 YFSETQ. There are 14 residues in the CDR3. Trimming cost V 0 bases and J 3 bases; bases outside gene matches: 3. CDR3 bases: TGCGCCAGCAGCTTGGCCTCTAGCGGCTACGAGCAGTACTTC. It codes for CASSLASSGYEQYF.

The chain couples TRBV27 to TRBJ2-1, with 12 bases identical to TRBD2. The V gene end was trimmed by 7 bases and the J gene end by 7 bases; junction bases not matched to a gene: 5. Germline V gene data show CDR1 as MNHEY and CDR2 as SMNVEV (reference sequence). The CDR3 sequence is 14 residues long. Written as DNA, the CDR3 is TGTGCCAGCACCCGGACTAGCGGGGTAAATGAGCAGTTCTTC. The encoded protein is CASTRTSGVNEQFF.

With respect to this clone: A junction boundary mismatches the germline segment, possibly from a read error. The J gene is TRBJ2-2, the V gene TRBV2; D may correspond to TRBD1 or TRBD2 (5 bases each). The CDR3 extends over 14 amino acids. In germline, CDR1 is SNHLY, CDR2 FYNNEI. CDR3 DNA sequence: TGTGCCAGCAGCGAAGGTTGGGGGACCGGGGAGCTGTTTTTT. Its protein is CASSEGWGTGELFF.

The chain carries TRBV27 and TRBJ2-7, with 13 bases that match TRBD2. This CDR3 is built from 16 residues. The germline V gene encodes CDR1 MNHEY and CDR2 SMNVEV (reference sequence). V was clipped by 0 bases and J by 4 bases; unmatched bases: 3. The chain's CDR3 is CASSLSGTSGAYEQYF. The DNA for the CDR3 is TGTGCCAGCAGTTTATCGGGGACTAGCGGGGCATACGAGCAGTACTTC.

The chain employs TRBV7-9 and TRBJ2-1; perhaps TRBD2 as D (6 bases). V was clipped by 5 bases and J by 0 bases, with 17 bases between them. Germline V CDR1 and CDR2: SEHNR, FQNEAQ (reference sequence). The CDR3 extends over 17 amino acids. DNA for the CDR3: TGTGCCAGCAGCCCAGGAGACCTAGCGTTCTCCTACAATGAGCAGTTCTTC. Its protein is CASSPGDLAFSYNEQFF.

CDR3 residues: CASSQGLVPRANVLTF. As DNA, the CDR3 is TGCGCCAGCAGCCAAGGATTAGTACCGCGGGCCAACGTCCTGACTTTC. The chain has TRBV4-1 and TRBJ2-6; D is ambiguous. The CDR3 covers 16 residues. In germline, CDR1 is MGHRA, CDR2 YSYEKL. Trimming removed 1 base from V and 5 bases from J, with 12 bases in between.

The rearrangement links TRBV6-6 to TRBJ1-2; TRBD1 aligns across 7 bases. The ends lost 7 bases at V and 5 bases at J; junction bases unmatched: 4. The CDR3 is made up of 12 amino acids. The germline gives CDR1 MNHNY, CDR2 SVGAGI (reference sequence). The CDR3 region is CASNQQGYGYTF. The CDR3 region has the DNA TGTGCCAGCAATCAACAGGGGTATGGCTACACCTTC.

The CDR3 loop is CASSWDRGSQYF. The CDR3 DNA reads as TGTGCCAGCAGCTGGGACAGGGGGTCCCAGTACTTC. The chain joins TRBV7-6 to TRBJ2-5, with 11 positions matching TRBD1. Germline-derived CDR1 and CDR2 are SGHVS and FNYEAQ. CDR3 length: 12 amino acids. Trimming cost V 4 bases and J 9 bases; bases outside gene matches: 1.

This clone was detected a few times. V gene TRBV2 combines with J gene TRBJ2-1; either TRBD1 or TRBD2 may supply D (6 bases each). The CDR3 has 15 amino acids. Trimming shortened V by 8 bases and J by 2 bases, and 16 bases separated the two germline ends. The V gene's germline CDR1 is SNHLY and CDR2 FYNNEI. CDR3 sequence (DNA): TGTGCCAGCGGGAGGACAGTCGAAGCCTACAATGAGCAGTTCTTC. This translates into CASGRTVEAYNEQFF. Together with reference TRBV2 and TRBJ2-1, the CDR3 gives the full variable domain: EPEVTQTPSHQVTQMGQEVILRCVPISNHLYFYWYRQILGQKVEFLVSFYNNEISEKSEIFDDQFSVERPDGSNFTLKIRSTKLEDSAMYFCASGRTVEAYNEQFFGPGTRLTVL.